This T cell receptor beta chain emerged from a study of vaccination and CD4 T cells after COVID-19. As for the study in general: With a range of 35 to 161, the median interval from diagnosis to drawing post-COVID samples was approximately 100 days.

With regard to this clonotype: No antigen is known for it.

Treatment denoted: roughly 10-day PBMC culture with coronavirus spike peptide pools or control peptides (ViraFEST assay). Expanded clonotypes were found by TCR sequencing after peptide-pool stimulation (ViraFEST). Researchers reported culturing about 2 million PBMCs per well with about 9.4 IU/ml IL-2 and approximately 10 ug/ml peptide pools. With the Oncomine TCR Beta short-read assay, DNA from cultured CD4+ T cells was sequenced. A single record per CDR3 protein comes from TCRdb applying MiXCR to the PCR reads. Altogether roughly 16,000 distinct CDR3 sequences are present, 72% being singletons, with the ten largest covering around a sixth. The sequencing sample was made of CD4+ T cells from blood, cultured in vitro. The source of this sequence is a human donor who had recovered from COVID-19.

CDR3 sequence reads: CASSKAANATSGRAYGELFF. The CDR3 coding sequence is TGTGCCAGCAGCAAAGCGGCCAACGCCACTAGCGGGAGGGCATACGGGGAGCTGTTTTTT. The chain couples TRBV21-1 to TRBJ2-2; TRBD2 reflects the table's D call only, with no check against the DNA. TRBV21-1 is recorded as a pseudogene. The CDR3 extends over 20 amino acids.